A selection of T cell receptor beta chains follows, all from one sample in a study of shared clonotypes between healthy human individuals. The method was immunoSEQ multiplex PCR; TCRdb's version includes in-frame clones alone and lacks a portion of them. The table records around 1,900,000 clones, 90% to 95% of them present only once. Sequencing was performed on naive CD8+ T cells from PBMCs. All receptors come from a man between 18 and 35 years old in good health. Some clones in this sample may be carry-over from other donors' samples. Both conserved end residues are part of each CDR3. D genes are given only for firm matches. Clone size, where shown, is once, few, many, or a class for clones that have expanded.

V gene	D gene	J gene	clone size	CDR3 protein	CDR3 DNA
TRBV10-3	NA	TRBJ2-7	NA	CAISVGTQGEGAYEQYF	TGTGCCATCAGTGTAGGTACACAGGGGGAGGGTGCCTACGAGCAGTACTTC
TRBV6-6	NA	TRBJ2-1	NA	CASSATSRDEQFF	TGTGCCAGCAGTGCCACGAGTCGTGATGAGCAGTTCTTC
TRBV6-5	TRBD2	TRBJ2-1	once	CASSYEREVYNEQFF	TGTGCCAGCAGTTATGAGCGGGAGGTCTACAATGAGCAGTTCTTC
TRBV27	NA	TRBJ2-7	NA	CASSLYPNYEQYF	TGTGCCAGCAGTTTATATCCCAACTACGAGCAGTACTTC
TRBV28	NA	TRBJ1-1	NA	CASNTLPGLNTEAFF	TGTGCCAGCAATACCCTTCCGGGCCTGAACACTGAAGCTTTCTTT
TRBV5-8	TRBD1	TRBJ2-3	once	CASSSPWTGGLTDTQYF	TGTGCCAGCAGCTCCCCCTGGACAGGGGGGCTCACAGATACGCAGTATTTT
TRBV6-5	NA	TRBJ1-2	NA	CASSGRRTVDGYTF	TGTGCCAGCAGTGGGAGACGGACAGTGGATGGCTACACCTTC
TRBV7-9	TRBD1	TRBJ2-3	NA	CASSSTNRDRSTDTQYF	TGTGCCAGCAGCTCCACAAACCGGGACAGAAGCACAGATACGCAGTATTTT
TRBV28	NA	TRBJ1-5	NA	CASMWQGNQPQHF	TGTGCCAGCATGTGGCAGGGCAATCAGCCCCAGCATTTT
TRBV28	NA	TRBJ1-1	few	CASRRALRETEAFF	TGTGCCAGCAGGAGGGCACTCCGGGAGACTGAAGCTTTCTTT
TRBV5-1	NA	TRBJ2-2	NA	CASSLRQGGTGELFF	TGCGCCAGCAGCTTGCGCCAGGGGGGCACCGGGGAGCTGTTTTTT
TRBV4-3	TRBD2	TRBJ2-1	NA	CASSRGTSGNNEQFF	TGCGCCAGCAGCAGAGGGACTAGCGGGAACAATGAGCAGTTCTTC
TRBV30	NA	TRBJ2-7	NA	CAWTVLAGAEQYF	TGTGCCTGGACGGTTCTGGCGGGGGCCGAGCAGTACTTC
TRBV7-6	NA	TRBJ1-5	NA	CASSFGGNQPQHF	TGTGCCAGCAGCTTCGGGGGAAATCAGCCCCAGCATTTT
TRBV29-1	TRBD1	TRBJ1-2	NA	CSGTGTDGYTF	TGCAGCGGAACCGGGACAGATGGCTACACCTTC
TRBV7-9	TRBD2	TRBJ2-7	NA	CASSLESGTSGRITYEQYF	TGTGCCAGCAGCTTAGAGTCCGGGACTAGCGGGAGAATAACCTACGAGCAGTACTTC
TRBV28	NA	TRBJ2-7	NA	CASSLRGVRYEQYF	TGTGCCAGCAGTTTAAGGGGGGTGCGGTACGAGCAGTACTTC
TRBV7-8	TRBD1	TRBJ1-2	NA	CASSPPGTGVHGYTF	TGTGCCAGCAGCCCCCCCGGGACAGGGGTTCATGGCTACACCTTC
TRBV10-1	NA	TRBJ2-7	NA	CASSEGTRSSYEQYF	TGCGCCAGCAGTGAAGGGACACGGAGCTCCTACGAGCAGTACTTC
TRBV27	TRBD2	TRBJ2-1	NA	CASSENSGPPNEQFF	TGTGCCAGCAGTGAAAATAGCGGGCCCCCCAATGAGCAGTTCTTC
TRBV27	NA	TRBJ2-7	NA	CASSLGGVEQYF	TGTGCCAGCAGTTTGGGGGGCGTAGAGCAGTACTTC
TRBV6-1	NA	TRBJ1-2	NA	CASSEAGRDYGYTF	TGTGCCAGCAGTGAAGCCGGGAGGGATTATGGCTACACCTTC
TRBV19	NA	TRBJ1-1	NA	CASSIDSEVVNTEAFF	TGTGCCAGTAGTATTGATTCGGAGGTCGTGAACACTGAAGCTTTCTTT
TRBV6-1	NA	TRBJ2-1	NA	CASSDNGNEQFF	TGTGCCAGCAGTGACAACGGCAATGAGCAGTTCTTC
TRBV29-1	NA	TRBJ2-2	NA	CSVGPGAGELFF	TGCAGCGTAGGACCGGGGGCCGGGGAGCTGTTTTTT
TRBV27	NA	TRBJ2-7	NA	CASSLFRGFPYEQYF	TGTGCCAGCAGTTTATTTCGGGGGTTCCCCTACGAGCAGTACTTC
TRBV18	NA	TRBJ2-7	NA	CASSPPTVSRPYEQYF	TGTGCCAGCTCACCACCGACGGTTAGCCGGCCCTACGAGCAGTACTTC
TRBV9	TRBD1	TRBJ1-1	NA	CASSHVGTGPNTEAFF	TGTGCCAGCAGCCATGTTGGGACAGGTCCGAACACTGAAGCTTTCTTT
TRBV10-2	NA	TRBJ2-7	once	CASSEDSFYEQYF	TGCGCCAGCAGTGAGGATTCGTTCTACGAGCAGTACTTC
TRBV10-3	NA	TRBJ2-1	NA	CAISASSGYNEQFF	TGTGCCATCAGTGCGTCGTCTGGGTACAATGAGCAGTTCTTC
TRBV28	TRBD1	TRBJ1-1	NA	CASSPDRGDVNTEAFF	TGTGCCAGCAGTCCGGACAGGGGGGATGTGAACACTGAAGCTTTCTTT
TRBV4-3	NA	TRBJ2-2	NA	CASSQDRIGPGTGELFF	TGCGCCAGCAGCCAAGATCGAATCGGGCCTGGGACCGGGGAGCTGTTTTTT
TRBV13	NA	TRBJ1-4	NA	CASSPEGGREKLFF	TGTGCCAGCAGCCCTGAGGGAGGTCGTGAAAAACTGTTTTTT
TRBV11-3	TRBD2	TRBJ2-3	once	CASSSAGARDTQYF	TGTGCCAGCAGCTCAGCGGGAGCGAGAGATACGCAGTATTTT
TRBV5-6	TRBD1	TRBJ1-1	NA	CASSLALGGYTEAFF	TGTGCCAGCAGCTTGGCCCTAGGGGGCTACACTGAAGCTTTCTTT
TRBV11-3	TRBD1	TRBJ2-7	NA	CASSSRTGTYEQYF	TGTGCCAGCAGCTCACGGACAGGTACCTACGAGCAGTACTTC
TRBV27	NA	TRBJ2-7	NA	CASSLSGGRAQYF	TGTGCCAGCAGTTTATCCGGGGGTCGTGCGCAGTACTTC
TRBV13	NA	TRBJ2-5	once	CASSLASPQETQYF	TGTGCCAGCAGCTTAGCCAGTCCCCAAGAGACCCAGTACTTC
TRBV27	NA	TRBJ1-2	NA	CASSLLAGYGYTF	TGTGCCAGCAGTTTATTGGCAGGCTATGGCTACACCTTC